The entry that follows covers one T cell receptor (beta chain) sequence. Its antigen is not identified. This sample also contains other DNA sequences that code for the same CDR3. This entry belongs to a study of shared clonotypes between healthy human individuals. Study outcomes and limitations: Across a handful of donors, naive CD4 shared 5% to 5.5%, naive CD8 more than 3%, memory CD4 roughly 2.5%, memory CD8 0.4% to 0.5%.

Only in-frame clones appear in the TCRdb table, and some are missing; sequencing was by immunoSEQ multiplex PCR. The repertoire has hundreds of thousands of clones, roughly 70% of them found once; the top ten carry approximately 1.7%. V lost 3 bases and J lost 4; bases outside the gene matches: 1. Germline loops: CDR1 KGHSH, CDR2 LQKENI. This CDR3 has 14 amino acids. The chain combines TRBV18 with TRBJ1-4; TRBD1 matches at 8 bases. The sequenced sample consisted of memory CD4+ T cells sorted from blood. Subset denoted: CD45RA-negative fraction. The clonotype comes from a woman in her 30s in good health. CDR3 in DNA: TGTGCCAGCTCACCCGGACAGGGTAATGAAAAACTGTTTTTT. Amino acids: CASSPGQGNEKLFF.